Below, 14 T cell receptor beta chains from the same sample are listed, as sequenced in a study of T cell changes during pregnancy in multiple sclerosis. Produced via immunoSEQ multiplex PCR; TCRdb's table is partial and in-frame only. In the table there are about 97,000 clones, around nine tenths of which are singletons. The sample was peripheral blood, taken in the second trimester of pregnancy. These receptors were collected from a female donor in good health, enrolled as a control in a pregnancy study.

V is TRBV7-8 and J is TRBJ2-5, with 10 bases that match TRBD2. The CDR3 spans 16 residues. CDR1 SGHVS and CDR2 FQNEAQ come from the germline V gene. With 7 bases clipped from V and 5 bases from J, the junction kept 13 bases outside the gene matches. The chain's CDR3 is CASILLAGVNFETQYF. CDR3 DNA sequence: TGTGCCAGCATCCTTCTAGCGGGAGTTAATTTTGAGACCCAGTACTTC.

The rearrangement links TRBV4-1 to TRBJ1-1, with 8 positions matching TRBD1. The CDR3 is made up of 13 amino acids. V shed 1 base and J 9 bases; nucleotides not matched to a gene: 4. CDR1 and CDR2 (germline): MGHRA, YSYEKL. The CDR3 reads CASSQGGTGKAFF. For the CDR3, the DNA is TGCGCCAGCAGCCAAGGTGGGACAGGAAAAGCTTTCTTT.

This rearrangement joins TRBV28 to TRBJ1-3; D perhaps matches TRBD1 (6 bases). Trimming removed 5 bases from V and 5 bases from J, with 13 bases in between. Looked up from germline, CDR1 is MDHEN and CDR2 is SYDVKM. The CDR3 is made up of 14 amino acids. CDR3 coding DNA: TGTGCCAGCAGTCTACAGGGAAAAAGAAACACCATATATTTT. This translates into CASSLQGKRNTIYF.

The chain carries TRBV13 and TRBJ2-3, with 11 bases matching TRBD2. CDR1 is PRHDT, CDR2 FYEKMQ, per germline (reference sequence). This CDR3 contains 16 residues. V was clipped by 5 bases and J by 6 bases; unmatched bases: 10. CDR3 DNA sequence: TGTGCCAGCAGCCAACCTCTAGCGGGAGGCGCGGATACGCAGTATTTT. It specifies CASSQPLAGGADTQYF.

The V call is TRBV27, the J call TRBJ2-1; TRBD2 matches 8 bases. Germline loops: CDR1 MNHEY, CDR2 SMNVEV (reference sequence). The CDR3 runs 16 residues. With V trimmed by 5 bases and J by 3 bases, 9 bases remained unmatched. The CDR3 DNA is TGTGCCAGCAGTCTCGCCGGGACTAGAAGCTACAATGAGCAGTTCTTC. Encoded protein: CASSLAGTRSYNEQFF.

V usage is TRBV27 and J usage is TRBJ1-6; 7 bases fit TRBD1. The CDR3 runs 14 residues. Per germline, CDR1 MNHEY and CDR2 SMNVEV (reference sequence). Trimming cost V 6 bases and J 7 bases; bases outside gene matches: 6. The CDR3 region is CASSPGGRNSPLHF. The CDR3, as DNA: TGTGCCAGCAGCCCAGGGGGACGGAATTCACCCCTCCACTTT.

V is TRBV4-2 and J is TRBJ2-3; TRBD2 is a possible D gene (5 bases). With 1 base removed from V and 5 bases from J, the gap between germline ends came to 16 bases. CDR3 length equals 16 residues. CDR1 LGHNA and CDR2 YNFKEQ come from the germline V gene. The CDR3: CASSQVPLAVGDTQYF. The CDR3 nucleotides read TGTGCCAGCAGCCAAGTGCCCCTAGCAGTAGGAGATACGCAGTATTTT.

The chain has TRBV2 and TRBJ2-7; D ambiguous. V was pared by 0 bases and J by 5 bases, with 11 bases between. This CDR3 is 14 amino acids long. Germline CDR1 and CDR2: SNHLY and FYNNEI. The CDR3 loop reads CASSEALLRNEQYF. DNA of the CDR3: TGTGCCAGCAGTGAAGCGCTTCTGAGAAACGAGCAGTACTTC.

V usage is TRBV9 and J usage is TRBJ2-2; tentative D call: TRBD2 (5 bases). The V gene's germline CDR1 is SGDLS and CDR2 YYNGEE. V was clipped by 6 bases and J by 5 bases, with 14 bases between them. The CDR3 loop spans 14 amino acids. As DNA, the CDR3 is TGTGCCAGCACCCAGAGGGTAGGGACCGGGGAGCTGTTTTTT. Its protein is CASTQRVGTGELFF.

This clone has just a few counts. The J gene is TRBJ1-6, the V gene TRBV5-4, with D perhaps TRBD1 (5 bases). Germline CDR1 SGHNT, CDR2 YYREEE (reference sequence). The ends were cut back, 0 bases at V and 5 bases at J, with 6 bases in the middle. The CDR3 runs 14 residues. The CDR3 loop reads CASSLETDNSPLHF. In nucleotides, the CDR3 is TGTGCCAGCAGCTTGGAGACAGATAATTCACCCCTCCACTTT.

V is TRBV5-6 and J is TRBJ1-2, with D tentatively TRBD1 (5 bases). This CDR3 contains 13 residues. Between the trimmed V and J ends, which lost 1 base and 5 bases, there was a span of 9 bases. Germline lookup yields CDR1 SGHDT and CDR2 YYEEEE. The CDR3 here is CASSLRRAYGYTF. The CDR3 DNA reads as TGTGCCAGCAGCTTGCGCAGGGCATATGGCTACACCTTC.

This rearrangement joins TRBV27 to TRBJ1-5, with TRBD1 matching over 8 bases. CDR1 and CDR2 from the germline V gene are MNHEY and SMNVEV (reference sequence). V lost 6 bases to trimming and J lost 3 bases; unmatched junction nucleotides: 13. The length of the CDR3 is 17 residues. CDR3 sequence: CASSPIRTGIFNQPQHF. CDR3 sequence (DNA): TGTGCCAGCAGCCCCATCAGGACAGGGATCTTCAATCAGCCCCAGCATTTT.

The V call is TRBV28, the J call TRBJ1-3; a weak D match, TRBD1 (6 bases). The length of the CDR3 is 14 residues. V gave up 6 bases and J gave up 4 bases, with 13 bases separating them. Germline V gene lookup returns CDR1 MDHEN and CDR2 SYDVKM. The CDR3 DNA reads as TGTGCCAGCAGGTCGCAGGGGATCGGAAACACCATATATTTT. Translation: CASRSQGIGNTIYF.

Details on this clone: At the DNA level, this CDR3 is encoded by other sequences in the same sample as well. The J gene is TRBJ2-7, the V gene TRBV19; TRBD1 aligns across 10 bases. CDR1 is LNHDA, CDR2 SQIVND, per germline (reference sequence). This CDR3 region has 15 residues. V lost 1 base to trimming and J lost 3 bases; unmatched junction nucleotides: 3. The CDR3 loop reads CASSIGTGGFYEQYF. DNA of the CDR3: TGTGCCAGTAGTATAGGGACAGGGGGATTCTACGAGCAGTACTTC.